The entry that follows covers one T cell receptor beta chain sequence. The sample originates from a study of T cell responses to AZD1222 COVID-19 vaccine. Clones were read by immunoSEQ multiplex PCR, and TCRdb kept only the in-frame ones, dropping some. The sample holds approximately 50,000 clones, 88% seen once. Germline-derived CDR1 and CDR2 are SGHNT and YYREEE (reference sequence). This CDR3 contains 14 residues. The J segment lost 1 base and the V segment lost 5 bases, leaving 6 bases of the junction unmatched. Here the sequenced sample was peripheral blood, taken on day 0 of AZD1222 vaccination. This TCR was sampled from an adult in good health. The chain is built from TRBV5-4 and TRBJ2-7, with 7 bases identical to TRBD1. The CDR3 region has the DNA TGTGCCAGCAGTCCCCCGGGACAGTCCTACGAGCAGTACTTC. Residues: CASSPPGQSYEQYF.